These T cell receptor beta chains were read from a single sample in a study of blood T cell repertoires in COVID-19. The repertoire was sequenced with immunoSEQ multiplex PCR; TCRdb's copy has only in-frame clones and lacks some. The table shows 80,000 to 100,000 clones, with around 84% occurring only once. Specimen: peripheral blood. The receptors stem from a woman at least 80 years old in a cohort sampled during active or convalescent COVID-19. Both conserved end residues are part of each CDR3. D genes are given only for firm matches. The size entry is marked missing in some rows and otherwise reads once, few, many or a size class.

>TRBJ1-6|TRBV5-6|NA|once
TGTGCCAGCAGCTTGGACAGTCTTTATAATTCACCCCTCCACTTT
CASSLDSLYNSPLHF
>TRBJ1-1|TRBV7-9|TRBD1|NA
TGTGCCAGCAGCTTCCGACAGGGGAGGGACACTGAAGCTTTCTTT
CASSFRQGRDTEAFF
>TRBJ2-5|TRBV28|TRBD2|NA
TGTGCCAGCGCCGGGACTACCTTGGGAGAGACCCAGTACTTC
CASAGTTLGETQYF
>TRBJ2-1|TRBV5-1|TRBD2|NA
TGCGCCAGCAGCTACGGGAGGGACGACTGGGATGAGCAGTTCTTC
CASSYGRDDWDEQFF
>TRBJ1-2|TRBV3-1/TRBV3-2|NA|once
TGTGCCAGCAGCCAAGGAGGATCTAACTATGGCTACACCTTC
CASSQGGSNYGYTF
>TRBJ2-2|TRBV28|NA|NA
TGTGCCAGCAGTGTTACTATCCACGGGGAGCTGTTTTTT
CASSVTIHGELFF
>TRBJ2-5|TRBV5-4|NA|NA
TGTGCCAGCAGCCCGTCGGGAGTTAGAGAGACCCAGTACTTC
CASSPSGVRETQYF
>TRBJ1-6|TRBV3-1/TRBV3-2|TRBD1|NA
TGTGCCAGCAGCCAAGGACAGGGTGGTGTTTCACCCCTCCACTTT
CASSQGQGGVSPLHF
>TRBJ2-1|TRBV19|TRBD1|NA
TGTGCCAGTAGCCTTCTGGGACAGGGAGGGAATGAGCAGTTCTTC
CASSLLGQGGNEQFF
>TRBJ2-6|TRBV2|NA|NA
TGTGCCACGCGAGACAGGTCTGGGGCCAACGTCCTGACTTTC
CATRDRSGANVLTF
>TRBJ1-5|TRBV6-5|NA|NA
TGTGCCAGCACCCCGGACAGCCTCAATCAGCCCCAGCATTTT
CASTPDSLNQPQHF
>TRBJ1-2|TRBV9|TRBD1|NA
TGTGCCAGCAGCCACGGGGACAGGCACCCGTTTAACTATGGCTACACCTTC
CASSHGDRHPFNYGYTF
>TRBJ2-6|TRBV10-3|NA|NA
TGTGCCACCGAGGGGGCTGGGGCCAACGTCCTGACTTTC
CATEGAGANVLTF
>TRBJ2-2|TRBV24-1|NA|NA
TGTGCCACCAGTGATGCAACTCGAGGGAACACCGGGGAGCTGTTTTTT
CATSDATRGNTGELFF
>TRBJ2-7|TRBV6-5|NA|NA
TGTGCCAGCAGTTTTAGTAGCACGGCCCACGAGCAGTACTTC
CASSFSSTAHEQYF
>TRBJ1-3|TRBV5-8|NA|once
TGTGCCAGCAGCCACGGGAATCGGAACACCATATATTTT
CASSHGNRNTIYF
>TRBJ2-5|TRBV28|TRBD2|NA
TGTGCCACCTTAGCGGGAGTGAAAGAGACCCAGTACTTC
CATLAGVKETQYF
>TRBJ2-2|TRBV5-1|TRBD1|NA
TGCGCCAGCAGCACCCGGACAGGGTTCGCCGGGGAGCTGTTTTTT
CASSTRTGFAGELFF
>TRBJ2-5|TRBV5-1|TRBD2|NA
TGCGCCAGCAGCTTGGGAGCAGCGGGAGCGGTAGAGACCCAGTACTTC
CASSLGAAGAVETQYF
>TRBJ1-2|TRBV7-2|NA|many
TGTGCCAGCAGCCTGACAGAAAGCTATGGCTACACCTTC
CASSLTESYGYTF
>TRBJ2-2|TRBV6-5|TRBD1|few
TGTGCCAGCAAGGGACAGCGAGCGAACACCGGGGAGCTGTTTTTT
CASKGQRANTGELFF
>TRBJ2-7|TRBV6-6|NA|NA
TGTGCCAGCAGCCTAGGACTGGGAGGCTCCTACGAGCAGTACTTC
CASSLGLGGSYEQYF
>TRBJ2-7|TRBV30|TRBD1|NA
TGTGCCTGGAGGCAGGGGGCCTACGAGCAGTACTTC
CAWRQGAYEQYF
>TRBJ2-3|TRBV4-1|NA|NA
TGCGCCAGCAGCGGGACTGAGTATACGCAGTATTTT
CASSGTEYTQYF
>TRBJ1-3|TRBV2|NA|NA
TGTGCCAGCAGTGAAAATATTATGTTATTCTCTGGAAACACCATATATTTT
CASSENIMLFSGNTIYF
>TRBJ1-2|TRBV27|NA|NA
TGTGCCAGCAGTTTAGGTTGGGCAGGGCTATATGGCTACACCTTC
CASSLGWAGLYGYTF
>TRBJ1-6|TRBV7-9|TRBD1|NA
TGTGCCAGCAGCCCCGGGACAGGGTATAATTCACCCCTCCACTTT
CASSPGTGYNSPLHF
>TRBJ1-2|TRBV19|TRBD1|NA
TGTGCCAGTAGTATTGACAGGGTAAAGGGCTACACCTTC
CASSIDRVKGYTF
>TRBJ2-1|TRBV11-2|NA|NA
TGTGCCAGCAGCCCAATTAGCGGTGCCTACAATGAGCAGTTCTTC
CASSPISGAYNEQFF
>TRBJ2-3|TRBV5-6|TRBD1|NA
TGTGCCAGCAGCCTGGACAGGGGGATGACAGATACGCAGTATTTT
CASSLDRGMTDTQYF
>TRBJ1-2|TRBV21-1|NA|NA
TGTGCCAGCAGCAAAGTCCAGGTCTTAAGCTATGGCTACACCTTC
CASSKVQVLSYGYTF
>TRBJ2-1|TRBV11-3|NA|once
TGTGCCAGCAGCGCCGACAGTAGTTACAATGAGCAGTTCTTC
CASSADSSYNEQFF
>TRBJ2-1|TRBV2|TRBD2|NA
TGTGCCAGCAGCACTAGCGTTAACTCCTACAATGAGCAGTTCTTC
CASSTSVNSYNEQFF
>TRBJ2-5|TRBV11-3|TRBD1|once
TGTGCCAGCAGCTTAGGAGGGGGCAGGTCCGAGACCCAGTACTTC
CASSLGGGRSETQYF
>TRBJ2-3|TRBV13|TRBD2|NA
TGTGCCAGCAGCTCTAGCGGGAAGGCAGATACGCAGTATTTT
CASSSSGKADTQYF
>TRBJ2-2|TRBV6-5|TRBD2|few
TGTGCCAGCATCGACGGGAGGGCGACCGGGGAGCTGTTTTTT
CASIDGRATGELFF
>TRBJ2-5|TRBV19|NA|NA
TGTGCCAGTAAGCCCCTAGCGTCACAAGAGACCCAGTACTTC
CASKPLASQETQYF
>TRBJ2-3|TRBV6-5|TRBD2|NA
TGTGCCAGCGGAACGACTAGCGGCACAGATACGCAGTATTTT
CASGTTSGTDTQYF
>TRBJ1-6|TRBV5-1|NA|NA
TGCGCCAGCAGCTTGACCTTGGGAGGGGGAGGAGAGCCCCTCCACTTT
CASSLTLGGGGEPLHF
>TRBJ2-4|TRBV19|TRBD2|once
TGTGCCAGTAGTCCCGGGACTAGCGGAAACATTCAGTACTTC
CASSPGTSGNIQYF
>TRBJ1-6|TRBV5-1|NA|NA
TGCGCCAGCAGCCCTGGGGGGGGTTCACCCCTCCACTTT
CASSPGGGSPLHF
>TRBJ1-1|TRBV2|NA|NA
TGTGCCAGCAGTGTTTTCACCGGGAACACTGAAGCTTTCTTT
CASSVFTGNTEAFF
>TRBJ2-5|TRBV5-5|TRBD2|NA
TGTGCCAGCAGCGGTGCGGGAGGGGGGCAGACCCAGTACTTC
CASSGAGGGQTQYF
>TRBJ2-1|TRBV2|TRBD2|NA
TGTGCCAGCAGAGCCGGGACTAGCGTCTACAATGAGCAGTTCTTC
CASRAGTSVYNEQFF
>TRBJ2-7|TRBV29-1|TRBD2|NA
TGCAGCGTTGATGAGCGGGAGGGATACGAGCAGTACTTC
CSVDEREGYEQYF
>TRBJ2-7|TRBV11-1|TRBD2|NA
TGTGCCAGCAGCTACATACAAGCGGGAGTCTACGAGCAGTACTTC
CASSYIQAGVYEQYF
>TRBJ1-6|TRBV6-4|NA|NA
TGTGCCAGCAGTCCGCCGGTTTCAAGAGATAATTCACCCCTCCACTTT
CASSPPVSRDNSPLHF
>TRBJ1-1|TRBV19|TRBD1|NA
TGTGCCAGTAGCCTGACAGGGAGAGGGCCCCTGAACACTGAAGCTTTCTTT
CASSLTGRGPLNTEAFF
>TRBJ1-2|TRBV28|NA|NA
TGTGCCAGCAGTCCTGCTGTAGCAGTAAACTATGGCTACACCTTC
CASSPAVAVNYGYTF
>TRBJ1-1|TRBV5-4|TRBD1|NA
TGTGCCAGCAGGGGGGACAGGGTGAACACTGAAGCTTTCTTT
CASRGDRVNTEAFF
>TRBJ1-4|TRBV7-9|TRBD1|once
TGTGCCAGCAGCTCCGGGACAGTCGCTAATGAAAAACTGTTTTTT
CASSSGTVANEKLFF
>TRBJ2-7|TRBV3-1/TRBV3-2|TRBD2|NA
TGTGCCAGCGAGGACCGGGGACTAGCTAACTACGAGCAGTACTTC
CASEDRGLANYEQYF
>TRBJ1-1|TRBV7-3|TRBD1|NA
TGTGCCAGCAGCTTACGGGAAGGGGGCTACACTGAAGCTTTCTTT
CASSLREGGYTEAFF
>TRBJ2-1|TRBV5-1|TRBD2|NA
TGCGCCAGCAGCTTGGAACTAGCGGTTAACCCAGAGGATGAGCAGTTCTTC
CASSLELAVNPEDEQFF
>TRBJ2-3|TRBV19|TRBD2|NA
TGTGCCAGTAGTACTGGTAGCGGGCACACAGATACGCAGTATTTT
CASSTGSGHTDTQYF
>TRBJ1-2|TRBV15|TRBD1|NA
TGTGCCACCGAACCTCGGACAGGGCTCGGCTACACCTTC
CATEPRTGLGYTF
>TRBJ1-2|TRBV29-1|NA|NA
TGCAGCCCTGGCAGGGCTGATGGCTACACCTTC
CSPGRADGYTF
>TRBJ2-3|TRBV5-1|NA|NA
TGCGCCAGCAGGCGAGAGGCAGATACGCAGTATTTT
CASRREADTQYF
>TRBJ1-1|TRBV7-3|TRBD1|NA
TGTGCCAGCAGCGTACAGGGGTTAGGGAACACTGAAGCTTTCTTT
CASSVQGLGNTEAFF